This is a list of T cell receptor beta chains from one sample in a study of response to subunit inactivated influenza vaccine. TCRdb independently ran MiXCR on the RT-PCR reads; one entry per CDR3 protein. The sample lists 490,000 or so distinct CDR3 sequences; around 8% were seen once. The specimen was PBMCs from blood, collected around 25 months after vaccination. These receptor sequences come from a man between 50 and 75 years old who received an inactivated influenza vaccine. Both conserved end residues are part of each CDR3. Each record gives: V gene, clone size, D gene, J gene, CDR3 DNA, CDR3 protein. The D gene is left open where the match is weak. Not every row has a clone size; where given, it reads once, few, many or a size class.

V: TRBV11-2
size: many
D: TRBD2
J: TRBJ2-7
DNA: TGTGCCAGCAGCTCAGGGGCAGGGCTACGGGGCGGGGGGTCCTACGAGCAGTACTTC
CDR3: CASSSGAGLRGGGSYEQYF

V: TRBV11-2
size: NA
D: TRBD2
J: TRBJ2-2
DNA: TGTGCCAGCAGCCAGGGACTAGCGGGAGTTAGCACCGAGGAGCTGTTTTTT
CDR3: CASSQGLAGVSTEELFF

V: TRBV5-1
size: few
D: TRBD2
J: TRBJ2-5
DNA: TGCGCCAGCAGGCCTAGCGGGGCGCAAGAGACCCAGTACTTC
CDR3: CASRPSGAQETQYF

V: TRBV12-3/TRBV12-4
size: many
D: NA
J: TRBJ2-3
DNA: TGTGCCAGCAGTTTGGTTGGGTTAGATACGCAGTATTTT
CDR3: CASSLVGLDTQYF

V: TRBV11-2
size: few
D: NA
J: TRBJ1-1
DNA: TGTGCCTCTGGAGGGGACGAGCGCTCTGAAGCTTTCTTT
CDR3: CASGGDERSEAFF

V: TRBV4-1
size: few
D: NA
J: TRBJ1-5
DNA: TGCGCCAGCAGCCAACATGGGCCGAACAATCAGCCCCAGCATTTT
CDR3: CASSQHGPNNQPQHF

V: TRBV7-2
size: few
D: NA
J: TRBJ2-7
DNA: TGTGCCAGCAGCTCTAGTAGGGGGTCCTACGAGCAGTACTTC
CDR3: CASSSSRGSYEQYF

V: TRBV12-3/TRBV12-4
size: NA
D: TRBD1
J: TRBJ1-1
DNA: TGTGCCAGCAGTCGGGACAGGGGCGGACGCGGAGCTTTCTTT
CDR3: CASSRDRGGRGAFF

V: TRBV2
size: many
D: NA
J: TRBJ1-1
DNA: TGTGCCAGCAGACCCGGGACGTGGGGCATGAACACTGAAGCTTTCTTT
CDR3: CASRPGTWGMNTEAFF

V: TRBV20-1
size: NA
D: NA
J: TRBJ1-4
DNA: TGCAGTGCTAGTAATAGGGTTCGGCTCGATGAAAAACTGTTTTTT
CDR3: CSASNRVRLDEKLFF

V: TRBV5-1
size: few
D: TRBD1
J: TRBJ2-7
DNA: TGCGCCAGCAGCCCTGGGACAGGGTACTCCTACGAGCAGTACTTC
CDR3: CASSPGTGYSYEQYF

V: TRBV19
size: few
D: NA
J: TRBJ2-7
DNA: TGTGCCAGTACCCCAGGCGGGTTTCCCTACGAGCAGTACTTC
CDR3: CASTPGGFPYEQYF

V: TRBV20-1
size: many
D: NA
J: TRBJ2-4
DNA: TGCAGTGCTAGAGAGGTATCCGACATTCAGTACTTC
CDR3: CSAREVSDIQYF

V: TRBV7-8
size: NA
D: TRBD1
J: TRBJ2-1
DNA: TGTGCCAGCAACATGGACAGGGGTCGCAGATTTAGCTCCTACAATGAGCAGTTCTTC
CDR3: CASNMDRGRRFSSYNEQFF

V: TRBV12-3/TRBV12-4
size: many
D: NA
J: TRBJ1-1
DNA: TGTGCCAGCAGTTTAGGCCTCGGGGGGAATGAAGCTTTCTTT
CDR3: CASSLGLGGNEAFF

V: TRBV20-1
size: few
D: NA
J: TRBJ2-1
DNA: TGCAGTGCTGTCGCCGGGGGCCTATACAATGAGCAGTTCTTC
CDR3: CSAVAGGLYNEQFF

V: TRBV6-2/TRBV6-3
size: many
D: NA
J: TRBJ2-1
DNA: TGTGCCAGCAGGCCAATACGTAAGGCCCTAACCTACAATGAGCAGTTCTTC
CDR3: CASRPIRKALTYNEQFF

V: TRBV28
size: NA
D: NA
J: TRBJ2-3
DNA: TGTGCCAGCAGTCCGAGGATCGGGTCAGATACGCAGTATTTT
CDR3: CASSPRIGSDTQYF

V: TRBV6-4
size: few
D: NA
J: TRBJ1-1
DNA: TGTGCCAGCAGTGACGCAGGGCGTCTCACTGAAGCTTTCTTT
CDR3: CASSDAGRLTEAFF

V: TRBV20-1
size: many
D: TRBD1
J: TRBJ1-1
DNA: TGCAGTGCTTCGGGACAGGGGAGGTCTGAAGCTTTCTTT
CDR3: CSASGQGRSEAFF

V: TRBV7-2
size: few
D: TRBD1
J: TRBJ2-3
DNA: TGTGCCAGCAGCTTAGCCCGGGACAGAGTAACAGATACGCAGTATTTT
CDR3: CASSLARDRVTDTQYF

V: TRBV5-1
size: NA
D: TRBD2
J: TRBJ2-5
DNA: TGCGCCAGCTCACCACGCGCTGCGGGGGGAGAGACCCAGTACTTC
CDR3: CASSPRAAGGETQYF

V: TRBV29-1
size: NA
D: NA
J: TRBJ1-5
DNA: TGCAGCGTTGAAGACGGGGGCAATCAGCCCCAGCATTTT
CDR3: CSVEDGGNQPQHF

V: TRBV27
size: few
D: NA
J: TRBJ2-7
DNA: TGTGCCAGCAGTTTTGAGCAGGGGTGGCCCTACGAGCAGTACTTC
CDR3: CASSFEQGWPYEQYF

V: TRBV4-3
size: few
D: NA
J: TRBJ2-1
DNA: TGCGCCAGCGCAAGAGGGGGCTACAATGAGCAGTTCTTC
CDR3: CASARGGYNEQFF

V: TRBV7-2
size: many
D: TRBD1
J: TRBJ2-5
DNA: TGTGCCAGCAGCAAGGGACAGGGCCAAGAGACCCAGTACTTC
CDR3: CASSKGQGQETQYF

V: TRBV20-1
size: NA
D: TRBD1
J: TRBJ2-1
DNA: TGCAGTGCTAGAAAACCGGGACAGAGATACAATGAGCAGTTCTTC
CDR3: CSARKPGQRYNEQFF

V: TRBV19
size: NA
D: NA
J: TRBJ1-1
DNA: TGTGCCAGTAGCCAAAGCTCGACAAGGACGAGGGCTGAAGCTTTCTTT
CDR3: CASSQSSTRTRAEAFF

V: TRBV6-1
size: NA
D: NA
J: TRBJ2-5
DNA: TGTGCCAGCAGTCGGGACACGGCGGGAGAGACCCAGTACTTC
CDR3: CASSRDTAGETQYF

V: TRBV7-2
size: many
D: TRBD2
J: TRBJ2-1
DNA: TGTGCCAGCACCTTTACCGGGACTAGTACCAATGAGCAGTTCTTC
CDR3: CASTFTGTSTNEQFF

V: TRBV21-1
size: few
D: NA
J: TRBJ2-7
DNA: TGTGCCAGCAGCAAAGAGATACAGCCCTACGAGCAGTACTTC
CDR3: CASSKEIQPYEQYF

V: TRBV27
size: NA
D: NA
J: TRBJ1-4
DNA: TGTGCCAGCAGCCATCTCCTAACAGGGCGAAGCGAAAAACTGTTTTTT
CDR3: CASSHLLTGRSEKLFF

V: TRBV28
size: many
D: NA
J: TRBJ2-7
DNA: TGTGCCAGCAGTTGGCTTTACGAGCAGTACTTC
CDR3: CASSWLYEQYF

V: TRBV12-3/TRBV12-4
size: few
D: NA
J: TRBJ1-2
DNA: TGTGCCAGCAGTTGGGGTGACAGGTCCAACTATGGCTACACCTTC
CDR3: CASSWGDRSNYGYTF

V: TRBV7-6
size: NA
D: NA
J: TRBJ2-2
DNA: TGTGCCAGCAGCTTAGTAGGGCAGAAAACCGGGGAGCTGTTTTTT
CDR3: CASSLVGQKTGELFF

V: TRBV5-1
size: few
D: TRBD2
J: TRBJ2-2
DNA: TGCGCCAGCAGCCGGTCTAGCGGGAACACCGGGGAGCTGTTTTTT
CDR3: CASSRSSGNTGELFF

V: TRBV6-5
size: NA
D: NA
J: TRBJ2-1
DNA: TGTGCCAGCACTGCGGGGAGGAATGAGCAGTTCTTC
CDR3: CASTAGRNEQFF

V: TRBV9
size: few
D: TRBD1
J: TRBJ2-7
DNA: TGTGCCAGCAGCCCGTGGACAGGGGGATGGAACGAGCAGTACTTC
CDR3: CASSPWTGGWNEQYF

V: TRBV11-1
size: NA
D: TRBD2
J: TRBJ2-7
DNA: TGTGCCAGCAGCTTAGGCCTACTAGCGGGGAGCTCTGAAGGGGAGCAGTACTTC
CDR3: CASSLGLLAGSSEGEQYF

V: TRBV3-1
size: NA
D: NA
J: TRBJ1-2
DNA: TGTGCCAGCAGCCAAGATTACAGGGATCGCTATGGCTACACATTC
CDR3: CASSQDYRDRYGYTF

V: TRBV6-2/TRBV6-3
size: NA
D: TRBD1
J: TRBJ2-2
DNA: TGTGCCAGCACCGGCGCCTCGGGACAGGGGGTATCCGGGGAGCTGTTTTTT
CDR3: CASTGASGQGVSGELFF

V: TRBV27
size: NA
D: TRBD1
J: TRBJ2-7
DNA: TGTGCCAGCAGTTTGACAGGGCTGTTCTACGAGCAGTACTTC
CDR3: CASSLTGLFYEQYF

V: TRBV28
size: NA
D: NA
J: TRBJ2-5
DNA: TGTGCCAGCAGTTTGGAGGGTCCCCAGGGAGAGACCCAGTACTTC
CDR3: CASSLEGPQGETQYF

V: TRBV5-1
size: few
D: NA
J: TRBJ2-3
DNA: TGCGCCAGCACCCCTGGGGCCCAGGGAGATACGCGGTATTTT
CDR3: CASTPGAQGDTRYF

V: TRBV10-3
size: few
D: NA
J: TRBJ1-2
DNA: TGTGCCATCAGTGAGGGGACACCCGGTAGTGGCTACACCTTC
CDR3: CAISEGTPGSGYTF

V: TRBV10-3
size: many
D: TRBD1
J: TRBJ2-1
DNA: TGTGCCATCACCCGAGGGACAGTAGGCGACAATGAGCAGTTCTTC
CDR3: CAITRGTVGDNEQFF

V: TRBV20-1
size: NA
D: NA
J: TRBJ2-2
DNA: TGCAGTGCTAGGGTTACGAACACCGGGGAGCTGTTTTTT
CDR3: CSARVTNTGELFF

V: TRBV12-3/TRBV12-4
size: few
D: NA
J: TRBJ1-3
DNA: TGTGCCAGCAGTTTCCTGGGCTTCTCGGAATCTGGAAACACCATATATTTT
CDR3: CASSFLGFSESGNTIYF

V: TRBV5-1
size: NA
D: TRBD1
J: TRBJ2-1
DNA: TGCGCCAGCAAATTTTCTCCAGACAGGGATGAGCAGTTCTTC
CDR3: CASKFSPDRDEQFF

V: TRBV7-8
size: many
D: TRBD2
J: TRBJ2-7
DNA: TGTGCCAGCAGCTTAGTGTCTAGCGGGAGCGACGAGCAGTACTTC
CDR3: CASSLVSSGSDEQYF

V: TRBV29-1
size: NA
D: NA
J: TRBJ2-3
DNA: TGCAGCGTTTGTAGCGACACAGATACGCAGTATTTT
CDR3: CSVCSDTDTQYF

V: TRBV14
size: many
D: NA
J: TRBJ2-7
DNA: TGTGCCAGCAGCCTGCTCGGACAGAACTACGAGCAGTACTTC
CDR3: CASSLLGQNYEQYF

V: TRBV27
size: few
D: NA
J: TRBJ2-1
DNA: TGTGCCAGCAAGGTTTGGGGGTACAATGAGCAGTTCTTC
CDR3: CASKVWGYNEQFF

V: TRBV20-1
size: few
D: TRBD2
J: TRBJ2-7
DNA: TGCAGTGCTAGAGACACACTAGCGGGAGGGCCCTTGAGCTCCTACGAGCAGTACTTC
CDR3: CSARDTLAGGPLSSYEQYF

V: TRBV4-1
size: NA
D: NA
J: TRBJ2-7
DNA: TGCGCCAGCAGCCAAGATGGGCCCTACGAGCAGTACTTC
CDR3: CASSQDGPYEQYF

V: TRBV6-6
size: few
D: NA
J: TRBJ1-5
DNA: TGTGCCAGCAGTTACCTCCAATGGATGACCCAGCATTTT
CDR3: CASSYLQWMTQHF

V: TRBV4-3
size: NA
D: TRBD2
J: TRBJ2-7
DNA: TGCGCCAGCAGCCAAGATTCGGGGGGTAGTTACGAGCAGTACTTC
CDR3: CASSQDSGGSYEQYF

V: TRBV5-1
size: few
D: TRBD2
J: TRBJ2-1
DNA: TGCGCCAGCAGCTTGGCCGCGGCTAGCGGGAGAGGGGAGCAGTTCTTC
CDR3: CASSLAAASGRGEQFF

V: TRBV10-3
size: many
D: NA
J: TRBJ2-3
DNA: TGTGCCATCAGTGAGCCATCGGGACAAGGGGGGTCAGATACGCAGTATTTT
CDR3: CAISEPSGQGGSDTQYF